The 9 T cell receptor beta chains given below trace back to one sample, sequenced in a study of cytomegalovirus exposure and HLA in healthy donors. 60 Vbeta and 13 Jbeta primers were used in PCR. Only in-frame clones appear in the TCRdb table, and some are missing; sequencing was by immunoSEQ multiplex PCR. The data hold 100,000 to 150,000 clones, with around 73% observed a single time. The sample was PBMCs. Receptors originate from a man younger than 40 in good health and CMV-seropositive.

The genes are TRBV6-1 and TRBJ2-1; 9 bases match TRBD2. The CDR3 covers 15 residues. With 5 bases clipped from V and 4 bases from J, the junction kept 6 bases outside the gene matches. The germline CDR1 and CDR2 sequences are MNHNS and SASEGT. CDR3 residues: CASSPSGRIYNEQFF. CDR3 nucleotides: TGTGCCAGCAGTCCCAGCGGGAGGATTTACAATGAGCAGTTCTTC.

With respect to this clone: The DNA is left out, because the CDR3 cannot be placed on it with certainty; the CDR3 is given as TCRdb lists it. This chain connects TRBV27 to TRBJ1-5; the table's D call of TRBD1 was not tested on the DNA. Germline V gives CDR1 MNHEY, CDR2 SMNVEV (reference sequence). The CDR3 has 13 amino acids, counting both end residues. The CDR3 protein is CASSSSTGTTQHF.

The CDR3 here is CASSQALGQVNTEAFF. The CDR3 DNA reads TGCGCCAGCAGCCAGGCCCTTGGACAGGTGAACACTGAAGCTTTCTTT. This chain links TRBV4-1 with TRBJ1-1; 7 positions agree with TRBD1. The CDR3 extends over 16 amino acids. J gave up 0 bases and V 3 bases, and 7 bases lay outside the gene matches. Looked up from germline, CDR1 is MGHRA and CDR2 is YSYEKL.

The chain employs TRBV2 and TRBJ2-7, with 7 nucleotides matching TRBD1. In germline, CDR1 is SNHLY, CDR2 FYNNEI. With V trimmed by 6 bases and J by 6 bases, 5 bases remained unmatched. The CDR3 consists of 12 residues. The CDR3 bases are TGTGCCAGCAGGACAGGGTTGCTCGAGCAGTACTTC. Its protein is CASRTGLLEQYF. Based on the CDR3 plus reference TRBV2 and TRBJ2-7, the full variable domain is EPEVTQTPSHQVTQMGQEVILRCVPISNHLYFYWYRQILGQKVEFLVSFYNNEISEKSEIFDDQFSVERPDGSNFTLKIRSTKLEDSAMYFCASRTGLLEQYFGPGTRLTVT.

The V call is TRBV14, the J call TRBJ2-2, with 7 bases that match TRBD1. Trimming took 4 bases from V and 1 from J; bases not matched to a gene: 3. The V gene's germline CDR1 is SGHDN and CDR2 FVKESK. This CDR3 spans 15 amino acids. CDR3 residues: CASSLRTGNTGELFF. In DNA form, the CDR3 reads TGTGCCAGCAGCCTGAGGACAGGGAACACCGGGGAGCTGTTTTTT.

Of note for this clone: Other DNA variants within this sample encode the same CDR3. The V gene is TRBV5-1, the J gene TRBJ2-7; 9 bases fit TRBD1. Germline loops: CDR1 SGHRS, CDR2 YFSETQ. The V gene end was trimmed by 7 bases and the J gene end by 0 bases; junction bases not matched to a gene: 5. There are 14 residues in the CDR3. CDR3 amino acids: CASRGQGSSYEQYF. The CDR3 bases are TGCGCCAGCCGAGGACAGGGGAGCTCCTACGAGCAGTACTTC.

V and J are TRBV2 and TRBJ1-5; 10 positions agree with TRBD1. V trimming: 6 bases; J trimming: 0 bases; junction bases outside the gene matches: 14. CDR3 length: 19 residues. The germline V gene has CDR1 SNHLY and CDR2 FYNNEI. DNA for the CDR3: TGTGCCAGCAGGGGACGCCGGGACAGGGGCCCGCATAGCAATCAGCCCCAGCATTTT. Translation: CASRGRRDRGPHSNQPQHF.

The V gene is TRBV7-8, the J gene TRBJ2-7, with TRBD2 identical over 7 bases. Germline values: CDR1 SGHVS, CDR2 FQNEAQ. J was trimmed by 3 bases and V by 0 bases; bases with no gene match: 11. The CDR3 length is 17 residues. This chain's CDR3 is CASSLARFGTTLYEQYF. Written as DNA, the CDR3 is TGTGCCAGCAGCTTAGCGCGATTCGGGACTACCCTCTACGAGCAGTACTTC.

V gene TRBV7-2 combines with J gene TRBJ2-1, with D unclear. Looked up from germline, CDR1 is SGHTA and CDR2 is FQGNSA. The V end was cut by 7 bases, the J end by 8 bases, with 21 bases between. The CDR3 totals 15 residues. The CDR3 nucleotides read TGTGCCAGCACCCTCAATGTGAGGCTGCAGTATGAGCAGTTCTTC. It translates to CASTLNVRLQYEQFF.